This record covers a single T cell receptor beta chain. Its antigen is not yet known. Per-nucleotide qualities are absent, and no much larger clonotype sits a single base away. The sample originates from a study of cytomegalovirus exposure and HLA in healthy donors (dated by TCRdb to 2016 to 2017). For context, the study as a whole: An earlier analysis of some 600 of the donors reported roughly 300 Gb of sequence data and 95 million to 140 million unique TCR beta sequences obtained from about 200 million T cells. High-throughput TCR immunosequencing, statistical association of individual TCRs with disease status, and machine learning were combined to predict cytomegalovirus infection status. An earlier analysis of fewer than 700 of the donors applied high-throughput TCR beta sequencing to assess whether each TCR beta V gene segment acted as functional or pseudogenic. Class I and class II HLA loci were covered by the typing at four-digit resolution. Several DR-DQ haplotypes were treated as single units for association and clustering because of strong linkage in the cohort. The aim of the study was to test whether cataloging public T cell receptors could identify signatures of past pathogen exposure. Typing coverage differed by locus: A, B, C, DRB1 and DQB1 were typed in roughly 629-630 donors, DQA1 in about 560, DPA1 in some 610, and DPB1 in 400 to 490. Among a few hundred genotyped donors of the cohort, an average of 235,054 unique TCR beta nucleotide sequences were sequenced per donor, around 20% of them non-productive. An early release that covered about 600 HLA-typed donors contained about 300 gigabases of sequencing data and tens of millions of unique TCR sequences. A later analysis re-analyzed previously published TCR beta repertoires from about 600 donors and added high-resolution HLA genotyping to study TCR occurrence patterns. Rather than using new phenotypic data, the later analysis identified candidate immune exposures from TCR beta sequences and from how often those sequences occurred across donors. A separate validation cohort of roughly 130 different subjects was used in addition to the 666-subject first cohort. Every discovery cohort repertoire had been produced on one sequencing platform. Alongside the repertoire data, information on donor age, sex, ethnicity and CMV serostatus was compiled. Using immunosequencing, the study profiled T cell repertoires from around 670 subjects and related those repertoires to cytomegalovirus serostatus. Among the approximately 430 genotyped donors, around 81% belonged to the genetic ancestry cluster associated with self-reported Caucasian donors. A later genetic analysis took genome-wide SNP genotypes for about three fifths of the 666 donors and used that subset as a discovery cohort. The full study reports these points: According to a later analysis, TCR association rates differed among HLA loci, with DRB1 alleles showing the most associated TCRs and HLA-C alleles showing the fewest. In a later analysis, HLA-associated TCR beta chains showed more clonal expansion and lower generation probabilities than non-associated chains that were equally common. A cluster of highly shared sequence variants was judged likely to be a technical artifact of the sequencing pipeline. The study listed 164 TCR beta chains as associated with cytomegalovirus. Because counts were too low, roughly 17 rarely observed V segments, including chromosome 9 orphons, were left out of the earlier analysis of some 640 of the donors. In a later genetic analysis, fewer N-insertions in productive TCRs were reported among donors in an Asian-associated ancestry cluster than the roughly 640-donor mean. Several of the top co-occurrence clusters appeared to be linked to parvovirus B19, influenza, CMV and Epstein-Barr virus, according to a later analysis. Sequencing depth was assumed to be roughly uniform across donors in the presence/absence analyses, though that assumption may not hold. Correlated functional status among segregating V segments might be attributable to linkage disequilibrium, but an unknown experimental factor could not be ruled out. According to the authors, the approach could potentially be generalized to other disease states and immunological phenotypes. An association between a missense DCLRE1C variant and V-gene and J-gene trimming of TCR beta chains was found in a later genetic analysis and replicated in an independent cohort. In this cohort, only TCR beta chains were sequenced, and detectable features were limited by the absence of alpha or paired-chain data. Because the 87-base-pair reads could not distinguish some IMGT-functional V segments, including TRBV6-2 and TRBV6-3, those segments were excluded. In an earlier analysis of 587 of the donors, most TCR beta V segments were observed in productive rearrangements about 90% or about 30% of the time, broadly matching IMGT annotations. Immune exposure information for the cohort was limited to CMV serostatus. While some public TCRs were present in many individuals, most TCR sequences turned up only very rarely across donors. A further reported finding was that TCR beta sequences accurately predicted the HLA-A and HLA-B alleles for most subjects in the first cohort. In vitro tests confirmed that three of the cytomegalovirus-associated TCR beta chains recognize cytomegalovirus antigens. Because HLA typing was missing for some donors at each locus, association tests included only the typed subset. At a false discovery rate of 0.05, a later analysis linked some 17,000 TCR beta sequences to specific HLA alleles. In a later analysis, most CMV-associated TCR beta chains were found to appear HLA-restricted, with HLA associations seemingly driven largely by CMV exposure. Assigning TCR associations to individual alleles was difficult when HLA alleles, especially DR and DQ, strongly co-occurred. Cytomegalovirus status was reported to be diagnosed by the classifier with high specificity and sensitivity in both the original and validation cohorts.

The cohort consisted of 600 or so healthy bone marrow donors. At the time of sampling, every cohort member was nominally healthy, though immune exposures that went unrecorded were likely present. The donor was CMV seropositive and belonged to the group of a few hundred seropositive cohort members. A peripheral blood sample was provided by each donor, and peripheral blood mononuclear cells were used for TCR beta sequencing. The Qiagen DNeasy Blood Extraction Kit was used to extract genomic DNA from the blood cell samples. Library creation used the immunoSEQ multiplex PCR assay. The multiplex PCR relied on a mix of 60 forward primers for TCR Vbeta segments and 13 reverse primers for TCR Jbeta segments. Amplification of the CDR3 region of rearranged TCR beta genes was performed with a multiplex PCR assay on genomic DNA. Amplified TCR beta libraries were sequenced as 87-base-pair reads on the Illumina HiSeq System. From the authors' description of their analysis: Across the 500 to 700 repertoires, a later analysis counted some 81 million unique TCR beta chains, around 10 million of which were shared by at least two donors. Raw reads were error-corrected and collapsed into unique sequences by a nearest-neighbor algorithm in which closely related sequences were merged to remove PCR and sequencing errors. V, D and J gene segments were assigned by aligning CDR3 sequences to IMGT reference sequences. For a sequence to be retained, at least a six-nucleotide match to both a V gene segment and a J gene segment was required. Rearrangements were classified as productive when the CDR3 lacked stop codons and remained in frame with V and J, and all other rearrangements were classified as non-productive. Following IMGT convention, CDR3 was defined as the stretch from the second conserved V-encoded cysteine to the conserved J-encoded phenylalanine. The earlier analysis of 587 of the donors excluded any sequence lacking an unambiguous match to a single V gene segment. An earlier analysis of about 590 of the donors classified V segments as functional when productive rearrangements were above 56.7% and as segregating when the standard deviation between donors was above 5%. To diagnose cytomegalovirus status from the catalog of TCR beta chain sequences, a statistical classification framework was built. In a later analysis, TCR nucleotide sequences were compared against IMGT/GENE-DB human TR gene sequences so that V and J genes could be assigned. Using the TCRdist pipeline, a later analysis assigned CDR3 sequences along with most-parsimonious VDJ recombination scenarios. In a later analysis, each TCR beta chain was defined by its CDR3 amino acid sequence together with its V-gene family, and reads lacking a unique V-gene family were excluded. In a later analysis, 450 to 600 highly shared, low-generation-probability nucleotide sequences were removed to address suspected cross-contamination and a sequencing artifact. In a later analysis, a clonal expansion index for each public chain was calculated from normalized within-repertoire ranks of inferred template counts. Generation probabilities in a later analysis came from a VDJ recombination model fitted to out-of-frame rearrangements, and those results were checked against IGoR. In a later analysis, TCR-TCR, TCR-HLA and TCR-CMV co-occurrence was scored with hypergeometric tests, and a repertoire-size bias correction was applied to TCR pairs. To estimate false discovery rates, a later analysis permuted the HLA or CMV assignments 20 times. In a later analysis, co-occurring TCRs were grouped using DBSCAN, with TCRdist sequence similarity added in when clustering inside HLA-allele-positive subsets. Repertoires with fewer than 30,000 or more than 120,000 public chains, plus five repertoires with anomalous nucleotide sharing, were excluded from co-occurrence clustering. TCRdb carries this immuneACCESS record with in-frame sequences only. Its versions omit some clonotypes, under half of them owing to an unresolved V gene in the studies checked, with the rest unexplained. V and J calls and clone size are as listed in that table; D and trimming were resolved from the DNA. Recorded for this sample are 90,000 to 150,000 clones; about 73% of them occurred a single time. The ten largest clones capture about 3.3% of the sample.

The CDR3 sequence holds 15 residues, the cysteine and phenylalanine included. Here the CDR3 DNA is all that survives: 45 bases in frame from base 1. According to the germline V gene (reference sequence), CDR1 reads SGHNT and CDR2 reads YYREEE. Ends trimmed: V by 4 bases, J by 5 bases; bases unmatched to a gene: 6. Input material: PBMCs. The chain links TRBV5-4 with TRBJ1-4, with TRBD1 matching 9 junction bases. The origin of this receptor is a woman aged 25 to 45 in good health and CMV-seropositive. Here is the DNA: TGTGCCAGCAGCACAACCGGGACAGGGAATGAAAAACTGTTTTTT. The encoded protein is CASSTTGTGNEKLFF.